This TCR beta chain derives from a study of cytomegalovirus exposure and HLA in healthy donors. PCR employed 60 Vbeta and 13 Jbeta primers. TCRdb's table, derived via immunoSEQ multiplex PCR, lists solely in-frame clones and lacks some. The repertoire consists of around 130,000 clones, with roughly 88% occurring once and the leading ten covering approximately 3%. Study-wide results and limits: Excluded were some V segments that proved indistinguishable, including TRBV6-2 and TRBV6-3. In vitro experiments confirmed that a few CMV-associated chains were specific for CMV antigens. Cytomegalovirus status, reportedly, was diagnosed with high specificity and sensitivity by the classifier.

With respect to this clone: What it binds is not known.

J was trimmed by 0 bases and V by 6 bases; bases with no gene match: 9. The germline V gene encodes CDR1 SGHVS and CDR2 FNYEAQ. CDR3 length equals 16 residues. This chain connects TRBV7-6 to TRBJ2-5, with 8 bases identical to TRBD1. The source is a woman aged 18-29 years in good health and CMV-seropositive. The sample was PBMCs. The CDR3 DNA reads as TGTGCCAGCAGTCAAGGGCAGGGGGCTTACCAAGAGACCCAGTACTTC. It specifies CASSQGQGAYQETQYF. Full variable domain (missing parts from reference TRBV7-6 and TRBJ2-5): GAGVSQSPRYKVTKRGQDVALRCDPISGHVSLYWYRQALGQGPEFLTYFNYEAQQDKSGLPNDRFSAERPEGSISTLTIQRTEQRDSAMYRCASSQGQGAYQETQYFGPGTRLLVL.